Listed below are T cell receptor beta chains from one sample, sequenced in a study of blood T cell repertoires in COVID-19. Some clones are missing from TCRdb's copy, which holds only in-frame ones; the method was immunoSEQ multiplex PCR. The sample consists of some 120,000 clones, about four fifths of them appearing once. Sequenced: peripheral blood. The receptors stem from an elderly man with acute or convalescent COVID-19. The CDR3 runs from the conserved cysteine through the conserved F or W. Each record gives: V gene, CDR3 length, CDR3 protein.

>TRBV2|13
CASIRDSANEQFF
>TRBV27|16
CASSLFSGGNSYEQYF
>TRBV11-2|15
CASTPVYHALSEQFF
>TRBV14|15
CASSQAGRGQETQYF
>TRBV6-1|15
CASSEERAIAYEQYF
>TRBV24-1|15
CATSDPTSGDNEQFF
>TRBV30|14
CASDRGRGNTEAFF
>TRBV5-1|15
CASSPGQGALDGYTF
>TRBV9|14
CASSVSPDRSPLHF
>TRBV19|13
CASRGNSNQPQHF
>TRBV5-1|15
CASSLSREAYNEQFF
>TRBV15|15
CATSRERVVTYEQYF
>TRBV7-2|15
CASSLVGGNTGELFF
>TRBV5-1|15
CASSPGQVTSYEQYF
>TRBV5-1|13
CASSLGGAYGYTF
>TRBV7-8|13
CASSLYRGHGYTF
>TRBV19|13
CASSARHRDEQFF
>TRBV3-1/TRBV3-2|13
CASSHPGNYEQYF
>TRBV9|16
CASSVEWGGGHEKLFF
>TRBV27|20
CASSLDPIGRGGPPRETQYF
>TRBV6-1|15
CASSELWRGRNEAFF
>TRBV6-2/TRBV6-3|16
CASRPYGAGLGETQYF
>TRBV10-3|12
CAIRDSGKRAFF
>TRBV7-2|15
CASSIGSSSYNEQFF
>TRBV9|13
CASSMKGGTEAFF
>TRBV11-3|17
CASRSLAGGPETDTQYF
>TRBV25-1|15
CASSETGSSNQPQHF
>TRBV7-2|15
CASSSGQASNTEAFF
>TRBV5-1|16
CASSLRVAGGGETQYF
>TRBV24-1|16
CATSDVGGGNPDTQYF
>TRBV12-3/TRBV12-4|12
CASSRTTDTQYF
>TRBV18|13
CASSGAGGNEQFF
>TRBV19|14
CASSFKRITDTQYF
>TRBV5-1|13
CASSLAVGTGLFF
>TRBV10-1|15
CASRLPQGRNQPQHF
>TRBV9|15
CASSTLSGGVETQYF
>TRBV11-2|18
CASSLAGHGRVGQETQYF
>TRBV6-5|15
CASSFSGRNTGELFF
>TRBV27|15
CAGTGVGTYNSPLHF
>TRBV5-8|15
CASSSRDRGYNEQFF
>TRBV6-2/TRBV6-3|16
CASSRYSEDRRPGYTF
>TRBV27|14
CASSSLQGARGYTF
>TRBV7-2|14
CASSRTGVGEKLFF
>TRBV5-4|13
CASSSGDSEKLFF
>TRBV6-2/TRBV6-3|15
CASSWPELAAGELFF
>TRBV4-1|15
CASSQRGGTGTEAFF
>TRBV7-8|16
CASSFSTGRGFGELFF
>TRBV6-5|15
CASTPGGQSKNIQYF
>TRBV7-9|16
CASSRGGAYSNSPLHF
>TRBV7-2|14
CASSGGANRNEQFF
>TRBV6-2/TRBV6-3|16
CASSPPRQGVVYGYTF
>TRBV4-3|15
CASSSRREGNSPLHF
>TRBV7-3|14
CASSSGLATDTQYF
>TRBV7-2|16
CASSLQGAGAKNIQYF
>TRBV2|13
CASSVLSGQPQHF